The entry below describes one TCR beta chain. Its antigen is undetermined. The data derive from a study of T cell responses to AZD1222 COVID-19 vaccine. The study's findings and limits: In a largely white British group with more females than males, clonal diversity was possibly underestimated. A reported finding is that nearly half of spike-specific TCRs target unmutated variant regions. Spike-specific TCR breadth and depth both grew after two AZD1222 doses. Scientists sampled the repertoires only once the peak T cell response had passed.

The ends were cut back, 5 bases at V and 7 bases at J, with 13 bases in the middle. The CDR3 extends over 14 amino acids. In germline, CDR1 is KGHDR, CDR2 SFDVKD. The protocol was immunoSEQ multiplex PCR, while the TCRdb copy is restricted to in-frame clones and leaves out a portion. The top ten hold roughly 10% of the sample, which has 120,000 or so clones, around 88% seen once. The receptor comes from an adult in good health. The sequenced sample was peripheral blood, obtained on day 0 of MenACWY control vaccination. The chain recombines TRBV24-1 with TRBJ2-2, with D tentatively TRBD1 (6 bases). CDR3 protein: CATSGNRDGGELFF. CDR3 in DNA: TGTGCCACCAGTGGTAACAGGGATGGCGGGGAGCTGTTTTTT.